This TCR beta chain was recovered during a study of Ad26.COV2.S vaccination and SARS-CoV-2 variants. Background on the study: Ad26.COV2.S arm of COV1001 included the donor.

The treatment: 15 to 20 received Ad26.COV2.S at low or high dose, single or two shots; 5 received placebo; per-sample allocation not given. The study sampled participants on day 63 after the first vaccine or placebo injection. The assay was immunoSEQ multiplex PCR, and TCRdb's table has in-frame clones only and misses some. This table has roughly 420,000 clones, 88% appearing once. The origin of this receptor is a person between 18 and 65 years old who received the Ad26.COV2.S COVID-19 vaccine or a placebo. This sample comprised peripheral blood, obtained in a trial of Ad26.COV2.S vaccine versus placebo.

The CDR3 region is CASSKDRGYLQETQYF. The DNA of the CDR3 is TGTGCCAGCAGCAAGGACAGGGGCTATCTCCAAGAGACCCAGTACTTC. This chain joins TRBV7-9 and TRBJ2-5; 9 bases agree with TRBD1. V lost 5 bases to trimming and J lost 1 base; unmatched junction nucleotides: 8. Germline CDR1 SEHNR, CDR2 FQNEAQ (reference sequence). The CDR3 length is 16 residues.